This T cell receptor (beta chain) stems from a study of beta chain features in type 1 diabetes listed by TCRdb under 2018. Looking at the study overall: No differences in mean age, gender distribution, total cell number or subset yield were found between patients and healthy donors. A total of over 95,000,000 sorted cells were examined across all samples, and RNA yield correlated strongly with the number of cells per subset. In the study, TCRB repertoires of sorted circulating CD4+ T cell subsets from recently diagnosed type 1 diabetes patients were compared with those of matched healthy donors. Regulatory and stem cell-like memory subsets were obtained from only 8 patients and about 8 healthy donors, while naive and central memory subsets were obtained from all 30 or so donors. What the authors observed across the whole study: In all four CD4+ subsets, TCRB CDR3 length was moderately but significantly shorter in type 1 diabetes patients. PCR may preferentially amplify shorter templates, but because patient and control samples were amplified and corrected together, any resulting skew would affect both groups equally. Sequencing cDNA rather than genomic DNA could over-represent highly expressing activated cells, although activation and CD3 levels did not differ between groups. The naive, central memory and regulatory TCRB repertoires appeared to resemble one another more closely among patients than among healthy donors. Because small numbers of individuals were included in the HLA sub-analyses, any influence of HLA type on TCRB rearrangement was left unresolved. Fewer insertions and more nucleotide deletions at VDJ recombination sites were observed in patients with type 1 diabetes, implying thymic rearrangement abnormalities.

A single peripheral blood draw of 95 to 150 mL on average was collected from each donor into heparinised tubes. Using a panel that included CD45RO, CCR7, CD25, CD127, CD95 and CD27, naive, central memory, regulatory and stem cell-like memory CD4+ T cells were sorted on a BD FACSAria II. Purity was above 95% for every sorted population. Right away, PBMCs were isolated by Lymphoprep density gradient centrifugation and were stained directly, with no culture step. So that batch effects would be minimized, each experiment stained and sorted samples in pairs, pairing one healthy donor with one patient. The germline ends are 5 bases apart after V is trimmed by 0 bases and J by 2 bases. The CDR3 runs 13 residues from the cysteine to the phenylalanine. Just CDR3 DNA is preserved here, 39 bases in frame from base 1. The germline V gene encodes CDR1 GTSNPN and CDR2 SVGIG (reference sequence). The High Capacity cDNA Reverse Transcription Kit was used to reverse transcribe all of the isolated RNA, meaning that expressed TCRB transcripts were what got sequenced. Naive, central memory and regulatory T cell samples underwent deep immunoSEQ sequencing, averaging approximately 3.3 million total reads per sample. After sorted cells were lysed in RLT buffer, RNA was extracted with DNase-treated RNeasy Micro or Mini kits, with the choice depending on cell number. To prevent cross-contamination, each cell subset was processed individually, whereas patient and healthy donor samples were processed jointly. TCRB sequences were amplified from cDNA with the immunoSEQ multiplex PCR, producing 87-bp fragments spanning the CDR3 region. Sequencing of the amplicons was done on the Illumina HiSeq platform. The study's processing was this. PCR bias was corrected computationally using synthetic template baselines, and reads within Hamming distance 2 were collapsed, with unmergeable singletons discarded. By aligning reads against IMGT, V, D and J genes, CDR3 length, and insertions or deletions at six rearrangement sites were assigned. Clonotype counts were normalized to sorted cell number within each subset before computing true diversity and Gini coefficients with the tcR R package. The overlap coefficient, calculated on TCRB nucleotide sequences, was used to quantify repertoire sharing. Out-of-frame TCRB sequences from naive cells were analyzed as a proxy for the pre-selection repertoire. TCRdb mirrors the immuneACCESS table, restricted to in-frame sequences. Some clones are absent from its copies; in checked studies, under half trace to an unresolved V gene, and the reason for the others is unknown. D and trimming come from the DNA, and the V and J calls and clone size come from that table. The sample table records hundreds of thousands of clones; roughly 14% of these occur just once. Approximately 0.038% of the sample goes to the ten largest clones.

This clone appeared a few times. Its cognate antigen has yet to be identified. No much larger clone is present one base from it, and per-base qualities are unavailable. The sample carries other DNA sequences with the same CDR3. Here the chain combines TRBV30 and TRBJ1-5; no D segment can be confidently identified. The specimen sequenced was naive CD4+ T cells from blood. What this sample's cell subset or site label stands for: true naive CD4+ T cells. The receptor's source is a man aged 30 to 45 in good health. The CDR3: CAWSVSGNQPQHF. Read as DNA, the sequence is TGTGCCTGGAGTGTATCGGGCAATCAGCCCCAGCATTTT.